The next 26 T cell receptor beta chains were all read from a single sample in a study of shared T cell receptors in the human thymus. Clones were sequenced by immunoSEQ multiplex PCR, and TCRdb holds only the in-frame ones, with some missing. The table shows 500,000 to 750,000 clones, with roughly 88% occurring only once. This sample also belongs to another study, concerning human thymus T cells.

What was sequenced was thymocytes. The receptor source for this set is a boy under two years old with a congenital heart defect.

CDR3 nucleotides: TGCGCCAGCAGCCAAGGAAGCGGACTACGGAGCACAGATACGCAGTATTTT. Its protein is CASSQGSGLRSTDTQYF. The chain couples TRBV4-3 to TRBJ2-3; perhaps TRBD2 as D (6 bases). CDR3 length: 17 amino acids. The V gene lost 1 base and the J gene lost 0 bases, with 14 bases spanning the gap. Germline-derived CDR1 and CDR2 are LGHNA and YSLEER.

This chain links TRBV5-1 with TRBJ2-1; 8 positions match TRBD2. The CDR3 runs 16 residues. V was pared by 0 bases and J by 2 bases, with 4 bases of the junction left unmatched. The germline CDR1 and CDR2 sequences are SGHRS and YFSETQ. The DNA for the CDR3 is TGCGCCAGCAGCTTGGGGGCTAGCGGGCCCTACAATGAGCAGTTCTTC. Translated, it gives CASSLGASGPYNEQFF.

The chain joins TRBV7-2 to TRBJ2-3, with D possibly TRBD2 on 6 matching bases. CDR1 SGHTA and CDR2 FQGNSA come from the germline V gene. Between the trimmed V and J ends, which lost 0 bases and 1 base, there was a span of 11 bases. The CDR3 is made up of 16 amino acids. In nucleotides, the CDR3 is TGTGCCAGCAGCTTAGCCTGGGACTTCCGCACAGATACGCAGTATTTT. Protein product: CASSLAWDFRTDTQYF.

The J gene is TRBJ2-7, the V gene TRBV7-6; D possibly corresponds to TRBD2 (6 bases). The V and J ends lost 0 bases and 2 bases respectively, with 11 bases between them. The CDR3 is made up of 15 amino acids. Per germline, CDR1 SGHVS and CDR2 FNYEAQ. The CDR3 DNA sequence: TGTGCCAGCAGCTTAGCGACGGGAGACCCCTACGAGCAGTACTTC. Its protein product is CASSLATGDPYEQYF. The variable domain in full, completed from reference TRBV7-6 and TRBJ2-7, reads GAGVSQSPRYKVTKRGQDVALRCDPISGHVSLYWYRQALGQGPEFLTYFNYEAQQDKSGLPNDRFSAERPEGSISTLTIQRTEQRDSAMYRCASSLATGDPYEQYFGPGTRLTVT.

The CDR3, as DNA: TGTGCCAGCAGTGAAATGGACTGGGAGCGCCCGCGGCGGTACGAGCAGTACTTC. Translation: CASSEMDWERPRRYEQYF. This chain links TRBV6-1 with TRBJ2-7; tentative D call: TRBD2 (5 bases). CDR1 is MNHNS, CDR2 SASEGT, per germline. V dropped 2 bases and J dropped 4 bases, with 24 bases sitting between them. The CDR3 runs 18 residues.

CDR3 DNA: TGTGCCAGCAGGGCGGGGACTAGGACAGATACGCAGTATTTT. This encodes CASRAGTRTDTQYF. J is TRBJ2-3 and V is TRBV2, with 8 bases aligning to TRBD2. Looked up from germline, CDR1 is SNHLY and CDR2 is FYNNEI. This CDR3 has 14 residues. The V and J ends lost 6 bases and 3 bases, in that order; junction bases with no gene match: 5. Full variable domain (outside the CDR3, taken from reference TRBV2 and TRBJ2-3): EPEVTQTPSHQVTQMGQEVILRCVPISNHLYFYWYRQILGQKVEFLVSFYNNEISEKSEIFDDQFSVERPDGSNFTLKIRSTKLEDSAMYFCASRAGTRTDTQYFGPGTRLTVL.

The rearrangement uses TRBV14 and TRBJ2-3; 13 bases line up with TRBD2. There are 16 residues in the CDR3. CDR1 and CDR2 (germline): SGHDN, FVKESK. V dropped 1 base and J dropped 5; count of bases not matched to a gene: 3. The CDR3: CASSQGTSGSRDTQYF. The CDR3 DNA sequence: TGTGCCAGCAGCCAAGGGACTAGCGGGAGTCGAGATACGCAGTATTTT.

The J gene is TRBJ2-4, the V gene TRBV4-3; D is ambiguous. The V and J ends lost 2 bases and 1 base respectively, with 9 bases between them. Germline loops: CDR1 LGHNA, CDR2 YSLEER. This CDR3 contains 15 residues. CDR3 amino acids: CASSQSRSAKNIQYF. Here the CDR3 DNA reads TGCGCCAGCAGCCAATCGAGGAGTGCCAAAAACATTCAGTACTTC.

The chain has TRBV5-1 and TRBJ1-2, with D perhaps TRBD1 (6 bases). The germline V gene encodes CDR1 SGHRS and CDR2 YFSETQ. The CDR3 consists of 18 residues. V lost 0 bases and J lost 7, with 25 bases in between. The CDR3 DNA reads as TGCGCCAGCAGCTTGGGCAGGGCGGGGGGCCACGGTTTTGTTGGCTACACCTTC. Encoded protein: CASSLGRAGGHGFVGYTF.

The chain joins TRBV10-2 to TRBJ2-6, with 9 bases identical to TRBD2. The CDR3 loop spans 18 amino acids. CDR1 and CDR2 from the germline V gene are WSHSY and SAAADI. Unmatched junction bases numbered 10, after V lost 5 bases and J lost 2 bases. Here the CDR3 reads CASSSGRQGVTGANVLTF. In DNA form, the CDR3 reads TGCGCCAGCAGTAGCGGGAGGCAGGGGGTTACTGGGGCCAACGTCCTGACTTTC.

This sequence joins TRBV5-8 and TRBJ2-1, with D tentatively TRBD2 (6 bases). CDR3 length: 16 residues. Germline V gene data show CDR1 as SGHTS and CDR2 as YDEGEE. Between the trimmed V and J ends, which lost 3 bases and 2 bases, there was a span of 15 bases. The CDR3 DNA reads as TGTGCCAGCAGCTGCAATCTAGCGAACGCCTACAATGAGCAGTTCTTC. Residues: CASSCNLANAYNEQFF.

This chain joins TRBV6-1 and TRBJ1-5; 9 nucleotides align to TRBD1. The germline gives CDR1 MNHNS, CDR2 SASEGT. This CDR3 has 16 residues. V gave up 0 bases and J gave up 0 bases; unmatched junction bases: 0. In DNA, the CDR3 is TGTGCCAGCAGTGAAGCGGGACAGGGTAGCAATCAGCCCCAGCATTTT. This sequence encodes CASSEAGQGSNQPQHF.

The chain is built from TRBV2 and TRBJ1-2; 7 bases line up with TRBD1. J was trimmed by 4 bases and V by 4 bases; bases with no gene match: 6. The CDR3 has 14 residues. CDR1 SNHLY and CDR2 FYNNEI come from the germline V gene. The CDR3 sequence: CASSAARGPYGYTF. CDR3 bases: TGTGCCAGCAGTGCGGCGAGGGGGCCCTATGGCTACACCTTC.

The chain links TRBV11-2 to TRBJ1-2; 8 bases are a match to TRBD1. Germline V gene data show CDR1 as SGHAT and CDR2 as FQNNGV. With 5 bases clipped from V and 2 bases from J, the junction kept 7 bases outside the gene matches. The CDR3 has 15 residues. DNA for the CDR3: TGTGCCAGCAGCCCTCCGGGACAGGTGAACTATGGCTACACCTTC. Translating it yields CASSPPGQVNYGYTF.

The rearrangement links TRBV10-3 to TRBJ2-7; 9 bases line up with TRBD2. With 5 bases clipped from V and 2 bases from J, the junction kept 4 bases outside the gene matches. The CDR3 totals 14 residues. CDR1 and CDR2 from the germline V gene are ENHRY and SYGVKD. CDR3 nucleotides: TGTGCCATCAGTACTAGCGGGTCAACCTACGAGCAGTACTTC. It translates to CAISTSGSTYEQYF.

The V call is TRBV2, the J call TRBJ2-2, with D maybe TRBD1 (5 bases). Per germline, CDR1 SNHLY and CDR2 FYNNEI. This CDR3 contains 16 residues. Trimming stripped 2 bases from V and 4 bases from J, with 14 bases between. CDR3 loop: CASSERGPSGTGELFF. The DNA of the CDR3 is TGTGCCAGCAGTGAAAGGGGCCCCTCGGGCACCGGGGAGCTGTTTTTT.

V gene TRBV10-3 combines with J gene TRBJ2-7, with 10 bases fitting TRBD2. CDR1 is ENHRY, CDR2 SYGVKD, per germline. The V segment lost 6 bases and the J segment 1 base; nucleotides outside the gene matches: 6. CDR3 length equals 15 residues. CDR3 in DNA: TGTGCCATCAGCACCGGGACTAGCGAATCCTACGAGCAGTACTTC. Its protein is CAISTGTSESYEQYF.

In its sample, this clone was seen once. The chain employs TRBV7-9 and TRBJ2-3, with 12 bases identical to TRBD1. The J segment lost 3 bases and the V segment lost 5 bases, leaving 12 bases of the junction unmatched. Germline V gene sequence: CDR1 SEHNR, CDR2 FQNEAQ (reference sequence). This CDR3 is built from 18 residues. The CDR3 DNA follows: TGTGCCAGCAGCCGAGCGGGGGGACAGGGGGCGAGGACAGATACGCAGTATTTT. Translated: CASSRAGGQGARTDTQYF. The variable domain in full, completed from reference TRBV7-9 and TRBJ2-3, reads DTGVSQNPRHKITKRGQNVTFRCDPISEHNRLYWYRQTLGQGPEFLTYFQNEAQLEKSRLLSDRFSAERPKGSFSTLEIQRTEQGDSAMYLCASSRAGGQGARTDTQYFGPGTRLTVL.

The rearrangement links TRBV4-1 to TRBJ2-1; D might be TRBD2 (6 bases). V was pared by 1 base and J by 0 bases, with 10 bases between. CDR3 length equals 16 residues. Looked up from germline, CDR1 is MGHRA and CDR2 is YSYEKL. DNA for the CDR3: TGCGCCAGCAGCCAAGCTGACGGGAGCTCCTACAATGAGCAGTTCTTC. Translating it yields CASSQADGSSYNEQFF.

The CDR3 region is CASSDRDRGLETQYF. CDR3 coding DNA: TGTGCCAGCAGCGACCGGGACAGGGGGCTGGAGACCCAGTACTTC. The J gene is TRBJ2-5, the V gene TRBV7-2, with TRBD1 matching 12 bases. This CDR3 is built from 15 residues. The V gene's germline CDR1 is SGHTA and CDR2 FQGNSA. With V trimmed by 5 bases and J by 5 bases, 6 bases remained unmatched.

This clone appeared a single time. This rearrangement joins TRBV7-2 to TRBJ2-7; 8 bases map to TRBD2. V shed 5 bases, J shed 2 bases, and the junction held 14 bases outside the gene matches. Germline V gives CDR1 SGHTA, CDR2 FQGNSA. There are 17 residues in the CDR3. The chain's CDR3 is CASSAYGLALTPYEQYF. DNA of the CDR3: TGTGCCAGCAGCGCCTACGGACTAGCCCTCACCCCCTACGAGCAGTACTTC.

This chain uses TRBV2 with TRBJ2-7; 11 bases fit TRBD1. Per germline, CDR1 SNHLY and CDR2 FYNNEI. This CDR3 has 15 residues. With V trimmed by 6 bases and J by 5 bases, 9 bases remained unmatched. The DNA for the CDR3 is TGTGCCAGCAGCTGGGACAGGGGGTTTTGGAACGAGCAGTACTTC. It encodes CASSWDRGFWNEQYF. Filled out from reference TRBV2 and TRBJ2-7, the complete variable domain reads EPEVTQTPSHQVTQMGQEVILRCVPISNHLYFYWYRQILGQKVEFLVSFYNNEISEKSEIFDDQFSVERPDGSNFTLKIRSTKLEDSAMYFCASSWDRGFWNEQYFGPGTRLTVT.

A note on this clone: One junction end disagrees with the germline gene, perhaps due to a read error. This chain joins TRBV7-8 and TRBJ2-1; D gene ambiguous. This CDR3 has 13 amino acids. Germline values: CDR1 SGHVS, CDR2 FQNEAQ. The CDR3: CASSPYSNNEQFF. DNA of the CDR3: TGTGCCAGCAGCCCGTACTCCAACAATGAGCAGTTCTTC.

V gene TRBV25-1 combines with J gene TRBJ1-6; D perhaps matches TRBD1 (5 bases). The germline gives CDR1 MGHDK, CDR2 SYGVNS. V was cut by 2 bases and J by 0 bases, with 11 bases left in between. The CDR3 length is 17 residues. The CDR3 DNA sequence: TGTGCCAGCAGTGAAGGTAACAGGAGCTCCTATAATTCACCCCTCCACTTT. Residues: CASSEGNRSSYNSPLHF.

This chain uses TRBV4-2 with TRBJ2-5; TRBD2 is a possible D gene (6 bases). The CDR3 covers 16 residues. Germline CDR1 is LGHNA and CDR2 is YNFKEQ. V lost 1 base and J 1 base, leaving 13 bases between the germline ends. The CDR3 nucleotides are TGTGCCAGCAGCCAAGGGGGACTCCCTCCCCAAGAGACCCAGTACTTC. Its protein product is CASSQGGLPPQETQYF.

V and J are TRBV5-1 and TRBJ1-4; D not certain. Trimming took off 0 bases at V and 10 bases at J, with 28 bases between the two ends. The CDR3 runs 19 residues. Per germline, CDR1 SGHRS and CDR2 YFSETQ. The CDR3 loop is CASSLDPRAGSIRVGKLFF. In DNA form, the CDR3 reads TGCGCCAGCAGCTTGGATCCCCGCGCGGGGTCAATTAGGGTTGGAAAACTGTTTTTT. Full variable domain (missing parts from reference TRBV5-1 and TRBJ1-4): KAGVTQTPRYLIKTRGQQVTLSCSPISGHRSVSWYQQTPGQGLQFLFEYFSETQRNKGNFPGRFSGRQFSNSRSEMNVSTLELGDSALYLCASSLDPRAGSIRVGKLFFGSGTQLSVL.